This T cell receptor (beta chain) derives from a study of T cell changes during pregnancy in multiple sclerosis. V lost 4 bases, J lost 1 base, and 14 bases lay in between. CDR3 size: 16 residues. CDR1 is MNHNS, CDR2 SASEGT, per germline. Profiling relied on immunoSEQ multiplex PCR, and the TCRdb table lists in-frame clones only, not all of them. The sample has approximately 70,000 clones; 89% are singletons. The TCR originated in a female donor in good health, enrolled as a control in a pregnancy study. The J gene is TRBJ2-1, the V gene TRBV6-1, with D uncertain. This sample comprised peripheral blood, obtained in the first trimester of pregnancy. Here the CDR3 reads CASSASSGGSYNEQFF. As DNA, the CDR3 is TGTGCCAGCAGTGCATCCTCTGGCGGTTCCTACAATGAGCAGTTCTTC.